This record covers a single T cell receptor (beta chain). Its antigen is unidentified. This sample stems from a study of somatic mutations in cytotoxic T cells in rheumatoid arthritis. General study results and limits: Antigenic targets recognized by the expanded CD8+ clones remained undetermined. With 60 or so patients examined, roughly eight had a largest CD8+ clone exceeding 20% of CD8+ cells. Between rheumatoid arthritis patients and age-matched healthy controls, CD8+ T-cell clonality showed no significant difference.

Profiled with immunoSEQ multiplex PCR; TCRdb holds only in-frame clones, not every one. The table shows 2,000 to 3,000 clones, with roughly four fifths occurring only once. This CDR3 spans 16 amino acids. J lost 6 bases, V lost 4 bases, and 14 bases had no gene match. CDR1 and CDR2 (germline): SGDLS, YYNGEE. The sequence was obtained from a man between 60 and 75 years old with rheumatoid arthritis. Material for sequencing was CD8+ T cells sorted from blood. The V call is TRBV9, the J call TRBJ2-3; 7 bases line up with TRBD2. For the CDR3, the DNA is TGTGCCAGCAGCCCCGAGGGTGGGGGGGGGAGCGATACGCAGTATTTT. Encoded protein: CASSPEGGGGSDTQYF. The variable domain in full, with the rest retrieved from reference TRBV9 and TRBJ2-3, is DSGVTQTPKHLITATGQRVTLRCSPRSGDLSVYWYQQSLDQGLQFLIQYYNGEERAKGNILERFSAQQFPDLHSELNLSSLELGDSALYFCASSPEGGGGSDTQYFGPGTRLTVL.